The 8 T cell receptor beta chains below all came from one sample that was sequenced in a study of stem cell transplantation in POMP-related autoinflammatory disease. Assay used: immunoSEQ multiplex PCR; TCRdb lists only in-frame clones, some missing. Altogether 68,000 or so clones are present, approximately 91% being singletons, with the ten largest covering about 0.7%. Sequenced material: CD4+ T cells from PBMCs, taken after stem cell transplantation. The origin of the receptors is a human patient with POMP-related autoinflammation and immune dysregulation (PRAID). T cells may partly derive from the graft donor.

The V gene is TRBV21-1, the J gene TRBJ2-7; the table's TRBD1 call for D was not verified on the DNA. TRBV21-1 is a pseudogene locus. The CDR3 has 15 residues. This chain's CDR3 is CASSREQGSSYEQYV. The CDR3 DNA follows: TGTGCCAGCAGCAGGGAACAGGGGAGCTCCTACGAGCAGTACGTC.

This clone was recorded a few times. The gene calls are TRBV21-1 and TRBJ1-5. TRBV21-1 is annotated as a pseudogene. The CDR3 is 15 residues long. CDR3 residues: CASSKEGQDNQPQHF. DNA for the CDR3: TGTGCCAGCAGCAAAGAGGGTCAGGACAATCAGCCCCAGCATTTT.

CDR3 in amino acids: CASSLSGGNLGGYTF. CDR3 in DNA: TGTGCCAGCAGTTTATCAGGGGGCAACCTCGGGGGCTACACCTTC. The J gene is TRBJ1-2, the V gene TRBV28; TRBD1 matches at 8 bases. Germline values: CDR1 MDHEN, CDR2 SYDVKM. V was pared by 1 base and J by 8 bases, with 9 bases of the junction left unmatched. The CDR3 spans 15 residues.

The chain has TRBV19 and TRBJ2-1; possible D gene TRBD1, 6 bases. Trimming took 5 bases from V and 4 from J, leaving 18 bases between them. In germline, CDR1 is LNHDA, CDR2 SQIVND (reference sequence). There are 16 residues in the CDR3. DNA of the CDR3: TGTGCCAGTAGTCCAACGGGACACTTACGGTACAATGAGCAGTTCTTC. Translating gives CASSPTGHLRYNEQFF.

This chain connects TRBV2 to TRBJ1-6; 10 bases are shared with TRBD1. The CDR3 runs to 14 residues. The germline V gene has CDR1 SNHLY and CDR2 FYNNEI. V shed 8 bases and J 7 bases; nucleotides not matched to a gene: 5. Here the CDR3 reads CASGGQGSNSPLHF. DNA of the CDR3: TGTGCCAGCGGGGGACAGGGGTCCAATTCACCCCTCCACTTT.

In its sample, this clone was seen once. J is TRBJ2-2 and V is TRBV10-3, with a tentative D call TRBD1 (5 bases). CDR1 ENHRY and CDR2 SYGVKD come from the germline V gene. The CDR3 loop spans 14 amino acids. With 4 bases removed from V and 6 bases from J, the gap between germline ends came to 12 bases. CDR3 sequence (DNA): TGTGCCATCAGTGGGGGCAGGGAAGCCGGGGAGCTGTTTTTT. Translated, it gives CAISGGREAGELFF.

V gene TRBV19 combines with J gene TRBJ1-5; TRBD1 agrees at 10 bases. With 3 bases clipped from V and 0 bases from J, the junction kept 2 bases outside the gene matches. Germline CDR1 LNHDA, CDR2 SQIVND (reference sequence). This CDR3 has 16 residues. CDR3 sequence reads: CASSIGQGGSNQPQHF. In nucleotides, the CDR3 is TGTGCCAGTAGTATCGGACAGGGGGGTAGCAATCAGCCCCAGCATTTT.

This CDR3 is CASSERGQPDEQYF. CDR3 DNA sequence: TGTGCCAGCAGTGAACGGGGACAGCCTGACGAGCAGTACTTC. The chain has TRBV6-1 and TRBJ2-7; 7 positions match TRBD1. The CDR3 runs 14 residues. Trimming at V came to 2 bases and at J to 5 bases, leaving 6 bases not matched to a gene. Germline V CDR1 and CDR2: MNHNS, SASEGT.